These 2 T cell receptor beta chains came from one sample sequenced in a study of cytomegalovirus exposure and HLA in healthy donors. The PCR had 60 Vbeta and 13 Jbeta primers. Profiling relied on immunoSEQ multiplex PCR, and the TCRdb table lists in-frame clones only, not all of them. The table lists roughly 100,000 clones, about 85% of them singletons. The sequencing sample was made of PBMCs. Source of these receptors: a man aged 25 to 45 in good health and CMV-seronegative.

The rearrangement uses TRBV28 and TRBJ2-2; 9 bases agree with TRBD1. The CDR3 loop spans 16 amino acids. Unmatched junction bases numbered 9, after V lost 5 bases and J lost 5 bases. Germline values: CDR1 MDHEN, CDR2 SYDVKM. The CDR3 reads CASSNLDRGETGELFF. The CDR3 DNA reads as TGTGCCAGCAGTAACCTGGACAGGGGAGAAACCGGGGAGCTGTTTTTT.

The rearrangement uses TRBV5-1 and TRBJ1-1; tentatively, D is TRBD1 (6 bases). The CDR3 is 16 residues long. With 4 bases removed from V and 1 base from J, the gap between germline ends came to 17 bases. Germline assignment: CDR1 SGHRS and CDR2 YFSETQ. The chain's CDR3 is CASSPGLGTQNTEAFF. DNA of the CDR3: TGCGCCAGCAGCCCCGGGCTAGGGACACAGAACACTGAAGCTTTCTTT.